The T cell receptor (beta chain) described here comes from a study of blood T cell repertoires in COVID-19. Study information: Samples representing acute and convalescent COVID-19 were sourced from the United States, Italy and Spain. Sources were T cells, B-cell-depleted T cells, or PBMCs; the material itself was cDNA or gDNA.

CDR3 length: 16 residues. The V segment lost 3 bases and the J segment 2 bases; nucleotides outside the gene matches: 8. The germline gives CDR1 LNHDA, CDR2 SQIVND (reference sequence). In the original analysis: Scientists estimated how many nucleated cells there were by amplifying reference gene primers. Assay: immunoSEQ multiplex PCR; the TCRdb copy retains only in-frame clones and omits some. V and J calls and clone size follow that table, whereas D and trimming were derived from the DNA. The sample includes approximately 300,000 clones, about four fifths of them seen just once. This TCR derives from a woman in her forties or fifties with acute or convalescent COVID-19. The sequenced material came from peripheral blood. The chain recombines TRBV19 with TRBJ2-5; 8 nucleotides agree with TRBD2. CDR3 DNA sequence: TGTGCCAGTAGTATTGGTAGCGGGGTGGCACAAGAGACCCAGTACTTC. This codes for CASSIGSGVAQETQYF.